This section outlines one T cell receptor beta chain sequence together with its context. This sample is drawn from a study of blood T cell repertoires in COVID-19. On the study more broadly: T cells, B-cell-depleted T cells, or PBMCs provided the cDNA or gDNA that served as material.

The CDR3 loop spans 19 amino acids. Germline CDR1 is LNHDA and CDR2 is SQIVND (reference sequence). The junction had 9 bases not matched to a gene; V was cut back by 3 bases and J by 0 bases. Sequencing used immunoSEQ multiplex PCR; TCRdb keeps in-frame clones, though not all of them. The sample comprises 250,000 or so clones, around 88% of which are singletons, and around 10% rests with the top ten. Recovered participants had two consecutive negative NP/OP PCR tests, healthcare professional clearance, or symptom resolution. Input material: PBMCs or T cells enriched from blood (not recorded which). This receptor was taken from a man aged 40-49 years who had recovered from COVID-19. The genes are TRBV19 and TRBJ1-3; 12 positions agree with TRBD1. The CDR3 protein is CASSISPGQGAYSGNTIYF. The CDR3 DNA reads TGTGCCAGTAGTATTTCACCGGGACAGGGGGCCTACTCTGGAAACACCATATATTTT.